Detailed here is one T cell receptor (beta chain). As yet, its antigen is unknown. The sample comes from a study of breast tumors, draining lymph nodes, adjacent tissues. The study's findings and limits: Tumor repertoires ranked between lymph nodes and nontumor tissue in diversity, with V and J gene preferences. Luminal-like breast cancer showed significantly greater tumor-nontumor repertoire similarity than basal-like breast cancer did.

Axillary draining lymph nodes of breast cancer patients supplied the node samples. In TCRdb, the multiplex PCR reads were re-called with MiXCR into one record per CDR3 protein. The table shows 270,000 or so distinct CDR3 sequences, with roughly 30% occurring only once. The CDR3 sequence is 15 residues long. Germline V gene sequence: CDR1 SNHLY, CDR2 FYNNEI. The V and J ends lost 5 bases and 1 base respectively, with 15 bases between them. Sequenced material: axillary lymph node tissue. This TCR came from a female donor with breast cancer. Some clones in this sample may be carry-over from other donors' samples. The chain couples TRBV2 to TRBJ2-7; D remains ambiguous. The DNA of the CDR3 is TGTGCCAGCAGTTTCTTGAGGCTTTCATCCTACGAGCAGTACTTC. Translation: CASSFLRLSSYEQYF.